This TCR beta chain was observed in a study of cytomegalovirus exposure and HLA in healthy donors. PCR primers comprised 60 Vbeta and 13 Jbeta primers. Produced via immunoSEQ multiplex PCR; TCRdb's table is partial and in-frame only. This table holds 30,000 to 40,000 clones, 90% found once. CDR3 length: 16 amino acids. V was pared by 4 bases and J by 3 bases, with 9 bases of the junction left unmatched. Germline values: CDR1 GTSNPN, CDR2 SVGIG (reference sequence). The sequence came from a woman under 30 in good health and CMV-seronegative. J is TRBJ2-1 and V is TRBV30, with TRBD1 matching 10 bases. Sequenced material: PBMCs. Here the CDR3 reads CAWTRGQGGNYNEQFF. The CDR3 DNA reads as TGTGCCTGGACCCGAGGACAGGGGGGAAACTACAATGAGCAGTTCTTC.